This record concerns one TCR beta chain sequence. Its cognate antigen is unknown. These data are taken from a study of OX40 agonist ivuxolimab in advanced cancers. Study in general: While on treatment, patients had intravenous ivuxolimab at 0.01 to 10 mg/kg every 2 weeks. Partial responses were achieved by three patients: one hepatocellular carcinoma, two cutaneous melanoma. Study-wide findings and caveats: At 0.1 to 3.0 mg/kg, CD4+ and CD8+ blood T cells expanded clonally by week 6. Relative to CD4+ cells, CD8+ T cells on average had more expanded clones.

The germline gives CDR1 MNHEY, CDR2 SMNVEV (reference sequence). Between the trimmed V and J ends, which lost 6 bases and 5 bases, there was a span of 10 bases. The CDR3 contains 13 residues. Method: immunoSEQ multiplex PCR; TCRdb's copy keeps in-frame clones and lacks some. This sample carries some 15,000 clones, 80% of them seen once, and the ten largest clones take about a third. J is TRBJ1-4 and V is TRBV27; D is unclear. This TCR was recovered from an adult with an advanced solid tumor such as melanoma, head and neck, liver or kidney cancer. The specimen comprised CD4+ or CD8+ T cells sorted from blood, sampled in a trial of the OX40 agonist ivuxolimab. Here the CDR3 reads CASRRLINEKLFF. CDR3 coding DNA: TGTGCCAGCAGAAGACTGATAAATGAAAAACTGTTTTTT. Looking up the rest from reference TRBV27 and TRBJ1-4 gives the full variable domain: EAQVTQNPRYLITVTGKKLTVTCSQNMNHEYMSWYRQDPGLGLRQIYYSMNVEVTDKGDVPEGYKVSRKEKRNFPLILESPSPNQTSLYFCASRRLINEKLFFGSGTQLSVL.